This note documents a single T cell receptor beta chain sequence. These data are taken from a study of blood T cell repertoires in COVID-19. This table comes from immunoSEQ multiplex PCR, and its TCRdb copy is limited to in-frame clones, with some not included. This table has 100,000 or so clones, just over 85% appearing once. The clonotype comes from a human donor in a cohort sampled during active COVID-19. Specimen: peripheral blood.

The chain's CDR3 is CAITPTGVKETQYF. The CDR3 DNA reads TGTGCCATCACCCCCACAGGGGTGAAAGAGACCCAGTACTTC. The chain carries TRBV10-3 and TRBJ2-5, with 7 positions matching TRBD1. CDR3 length: 14 residues. The ends lost 7 bases at V and 3 bases at J; junction bases unmatched: 8. Germline-derived CDR1 and CDR2 are ENHRY and SYGVKD.